This is a list of T cell receptor beta chains from one sample in a study of lymphopenia after photon versus proton radiotherapy. The table came from immunoSEQ multiplex PCR; TCRdb's copy has only in-frame clones and leaves some out. Of 150,000 to 200,000 clones in the sample, about 85% are singletons; the top ten hold about 4.7%. Sequencing was performed on peripheral blood, taken from a patient treated with photon-based radiotherapy. The receptor set was obtained from a man aged 50 to 59 with gastric cancer. CDR3s include the opening cysteine and the closing phenylalanine or tryptophan. The D gene is left open where the match is weak. The size entry is marked missing in some rows and otherwise reads once, few, many or a size class.

-	TRBJ2-2	TRBD1	TRBV9	CASSPRQGRNTGELFF	TGTGCCAGCAGCCCCAGACAGGGGCGGAACACCGGGGAGCTGTTTTTT
-	TRBJ2-1	-	TRBV19	CASSIGRSYNEQFF	TGTGCCAGTAGTATAGGGAGATCCTACAATGAGCAGTTCTTC
-	TRBJ1-2	-	TRBV18	CASSPLTEPEGYTF	TGTGCCAGCTCACCTCTCACGGAACCAGAAGGCTACACCTTC
few	TRBJ2-2	-	TRBV5-4	CASTLALGGELFF	TGTGCCAGCACCCTTGCCCTAGGCGGGGAGCTGTTTTTT
-	TRBJ2-1	TRBD2	TRBV5-1	CASSRRTSGYNEQFF	TGCGCCAGCAGCCGTCGGACTAGCGGTTACAATGAGCAGTTCTTC
-	TRBJ2-1	TRBD2	TRBV18	CASSPGTSGDNEQFF	TGTGCCAGCTCCCCCGGGACTAGCGGGGACAATGAGCAGTTCTTC
-	TRBJ2-1	TRBD2	TRBV7-9	CASSPGTSGNSYNEQFF	TGTGCCAGCAGCCCGGGGACTAGCGGAAACTCCTACAATGAGCAGTTCTTC
-	TRBJ2-7	TRBD1	TRBV6-5	CASSYPGTGDSEQYF	TGTGCCAGCAGTTACCCAGGGACAGGGGATTCCGAGCAGTACTTC
-	TRBJ2-7	-	TRBV11-3	CASSLGGSYEQYF	TGTGCCAGCAGCTTAGGAGGCAGCTACGAGCAGTACTTC
-	TRBJ2-3	-	TRBV27	CASHPRTSSTDTQYF	TGTGCCAGCCATCCCCGGACAAGTTCCACAGATACGCAGTATTTT
-	TRBJ1-4	-	TRBV30	CAWRRIPEEKLFF	TGTGCCTGGAGACGGATCCCCGAAGAAAAACTGTTTTTT
-	TRBJ2-5	-	TRBV6-5	CASSYSRAKGETQYF	TGTGCCAGCAGTTACTCGCGGGCTAAAGGAGAGACCCAGTACTTC
-	TRBJ2-1	TRBD2	TRBV27	CASSSGLADNEQFF	TGTGCCAGCAGTTCTGGACTAGCGGACAATGAGCAGTTCTTC
-	TRBJ1-5	-	TRBV6-1	CASSGTYNQPQHF	TGTGCCAGCAGCGGGACATACAATCAGCCCCAGCATTTT
-	TRBJ2-7	-	TRBV25-1	CASSTPGSYEQYF	TGTGCCAGCAGTACCCCCGGCTCCTACGAGCAGTACTTC
-	TRBJ2-3	-	TRBV5-5	CASSGGRTDTQYF	TGTGCCAGCAGTGGGGGTCGCACAGATACGCAGTATTTT
once	TRBJ2-7	TRBD2	TRBV4-1	CASSQVMAGVGNEQYF	TGCGCCAGCAGCCAAGTCATGGCGGGAGTGGGCAACGAGCAGTACTTC
-	TRBJ1-1	-	TRBV20-1	CRTDKNTEAFF	TGCAGGACTGACAAGAACACTGAAGCTTTCTTT
-	TRBJ2-3	-	TRBV6-5	CASSYDGSTDTQYF	TGTGCCAGCAGTTATGACGGGAGCACAGATACGCAGTATTTT
-	TRBJ2-5	-	TRBV6-4	CASNFQETQYF	TGTGCCAGCAACTTTCAAGAGACCCAGTACTTC
-	TRBJ2-3	TRBD2	TRBV9	CASSVGLAASTDTQYF	TGTGCCAGCAGCGTAGGGCTAGCGGCAAGCACAGATACGCAGTATTTT
once	TRBJ2-7	TRBD2	TRBV10-2	CASSEPDWGLAPDLYEQYF	TGCGCCAGCAGTGAGCCCGACTGGGGACTAGCGCCCGACCTTTACGAGCAGTACTTC
-	TRBJ1-3	-	TRBV5-6	CASTGQGAGNTIYF	TGTGCCAGCACCGGGCAGGGTGCTGGAAACACCATATATTTT
-	TRBJ1-5	-	TRBV19	CASSPGTNQPQHF	TGTGCCAGTAGCCCCGGGACTAATCAGCCCCAGCATTTT
-	TRBJ1-4	-	TRBV28	CASSSPTNEKLFF	TGTGCCAGTTCAAGCCCGACTAATGAAAAACTGTTTTTT
-	TRBJ2-7	-	TRBV7-9	CASSLFFRPYEQYF	TGTGCCAGCAGCTTATTTTTCCGTCCCTACGAGCAGTACTTC
-	TRBJ2-3	-	TRBV19	CASTLGGVWDTQYF	TGTGCCAGTACCCTCGGAGGGGTTTGGGATACGCAGTATTTT
few	TRBJ1-3	-	TRBV2	CASSAGGNTIYF	TGTGCCAGCAGCGCGGGAGGAAACACCATATATTTT
once	TRBJ2-7	-	TRBV30	CAWSGDDEQYF	TGTGCCTGGAGTGGGGACGACGAGCAGTACTTC
-	TRBJ1-1	TRBD1	TRBV6-5	CASSVDRKPGTEAFF	TGTGCCAGCAGTGTGGACAGGAAACCGGGGACTGAAGCTTTCTTT
-	TRBJ2-4	TRBD2	TRBV4-1	CASSQEGLAENIQYF	TGCGCCAGCAGCCAAGAAGGACTAGCGGAAAACATTCAGTACTTC
-	TRBJ2-2	-	TRBV11-2	CASSLVWDGGELFF	TGTGCCAGCAGCTTAGTGTGGGACGGGGGGGAGCTGTTTTTT
-	TRBJ2-2	-	TRBV6-5	CASRSGETGELFF	TGTGCCAGCAGGTCCGGGGAGACCGGGGAGCTGTTTTTT
once	TRBJ2-7	TRBD2	TRBV19	CAKQREVLYEQYF	TGTGCCAAACAGCGGGAGGTGTTATACGAGCAGTACTTC
once	TRBJ2-2	-	TRBV29-1	CSVVLLTGELFF	TGCAGCGTTGTCTTACTCACCGGGGAGCTGTTTTTT
-	TRBJ2-4	TRBD2	TRBV10-3	CAISERASGLAKNIQYF	TGTGCCATCAGTGAGCGGGCTAGCGGTCTAGCCAAAAACATTCAGTACTTC
-	TRBJ2-6	TRBD1	TRBV27	CASSGRTGMGANVLTF	TGTGCCAGCAGTGGGCGGACAGGGATGGGGGCCAACGTCCTGACTTTC
-	TRBJ1-5	-	TRBV7-2	CASSLAGGRVNQPQHF	TGTGCCAGCAGCTTAGCTGGGGGGCGGGTCAATCAGCCCCAGCATTTT
-	TRBJ2-7	TRBD1	TRBV10-3	CAISDPPGGKDEQYF	TGTGCCATCAGTGACCCCCCAGGGGGAAAAGACGAGCAGTACTTC
-	TRBJ1-5	TRBD1	TRBV18	CASSPGTGVNSNQPQHF	TGTGCCAGCTCCCCCGGGACAGGGGTCAATAGCAATCAGCCCCAGCATTTT
-	TRBJ1-4	TRBD1	TRBV7-8	CASSLGTGVLNEKLFF	TGTGCCAGCAGCTTAGGGACAGGGGTACTTAATGAAAAACTGTTTTTT
-	TRBJ2-7	TRBD2	TRBV29-1	CSVVKREASYEQYF	TGCAGCGTTGTTAAGCGGGAGGCCTCCTACGAGCAGTACTTC
-	TRBJ1-5	TRBD1	TRBV5-6	CASSLVGTGGLDGQPQHF	TGTGCCAGCAGCTTGGTGGGGACAGGGGGCTTAGATGGTCAGCCCCAGCATTTT
-	TRBJ2-3	-	TRBV11-3	CASSLDIRVSGTQYF	TGTGCCAGCAGCTTAGATATCAGGGTTTCGGGTACGCAGTATTTT
-	TRBJ1-2	-	TRBV6-5	CASTLRGDYGYTF	TGTGCCAGCACCTTACGGGGAGACTATGGCTACACCTTC
-	TRBJ2-7	TRBD2	TRBV28	CASSTPGGPTYEQYF	TGTGCCAGCAGCACGCCGGGGGGACCGACGTACGAGCAGTACTTC
-	TRBJ2-5	TRBD1	TRBV5-1	CASSLATGRETQYF	TGCGCCAGCAGCTTGGCGACAGGGCGAGAGACCCAGTACTTC
-	TRBJ2-3	-	TRBV4-1	CASSQDDRTTSTDTQYF	TGCGCCAGCAGCCAAGACGACAGGACAACTAGCACAGATACGCAGTATTTT
-	TRBJ2-7	TRBD2	TRBV19	CASSMGRGTSGSDEQYF	TGTGCCAGTAGTATGGGTCGTGGGACTAGCGGGAGCGACGAGCAGTACTTC
-	TRBJ2-5	-	TRBV28	CATQFTKTQYF	TGTGCCACCCAGTTTACGAAGACCCAGTACTTC
-	TRBJ2-1	-	TRBV18	CASSPRGTIPNEQFF	TGTGCCAGCTCACCACGGGGGACCATCCCCAATGAGCAGTTCTTC
-	TRBJ2-7	-	TRBV30	CAWAGNYEQYF	TGTGCCTGGGCGGGAAACTACGAGCAGTACTTC
-	TRBJ2-5	-	TRBV4-1	CASSQGGRGNQETQYF	TGCGCCAGCAGCCAAGGGGGGAGAGGGAATCAAGAGACCCAGTACTTC
-	TRBJ2-1	TRBD2	TRBV5-1	CASSPSLGTTEPYNEQFF	TGCGCCAGCAGCCCATCCCTCGGGACTACCGAGCCCTACAATGAGCAGTTCTTC
-	TRBJ2-2	-	TRBV11-2	CASSLGSGANTGELFF	TGTGCCAGCAGCTTAGGCTCGGGAGCGAACACCGGGGAGCTGTTTTTT
-	TRBJ1-3	-	TRBV19	CASTFDRYSGNTIYF	TGTGCCAGTACTTTCGACAGGTACTCTGGAAACACCATATATTTT
-	TRBJ2-2	-	TRBV30	CAWSWKTNTGELFF	TGTGCCTGGAGTTGGAAGACGAACACCGGGGAGCTGTTTTTT
-	TRBJ2-6	-	TRBV6-1	CASRTKSSGANVLTF	TGTGCCAGCAGGACTAAGAGCTCTGGGGCCAACGTCCTGACTTTC
once	TRBJ2-3	-	TRBV6-4	CASSGSKGRACRRSTDTQYF	TGTGCCAGCAGTGGATCAAAGGGGAGAGCGTGCCGAAGGAGCACAGATACGCAGTATTTT